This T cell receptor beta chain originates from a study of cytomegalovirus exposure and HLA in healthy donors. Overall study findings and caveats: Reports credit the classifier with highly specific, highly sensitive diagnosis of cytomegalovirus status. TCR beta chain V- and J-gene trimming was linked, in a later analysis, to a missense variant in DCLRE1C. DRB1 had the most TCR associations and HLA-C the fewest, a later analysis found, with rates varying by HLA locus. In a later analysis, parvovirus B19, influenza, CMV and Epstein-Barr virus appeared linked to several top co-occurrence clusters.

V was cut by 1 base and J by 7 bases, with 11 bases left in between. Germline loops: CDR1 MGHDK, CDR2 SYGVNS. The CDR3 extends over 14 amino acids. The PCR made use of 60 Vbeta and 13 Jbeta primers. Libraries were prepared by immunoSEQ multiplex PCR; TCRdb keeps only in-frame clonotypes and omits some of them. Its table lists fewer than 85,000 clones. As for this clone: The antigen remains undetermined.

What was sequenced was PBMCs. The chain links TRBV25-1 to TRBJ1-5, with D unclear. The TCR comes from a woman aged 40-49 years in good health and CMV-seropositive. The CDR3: CASSEFNSVQPQHF. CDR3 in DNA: TGTGCCAGCAGTGAATTCAATAGCGTGCAGCCCCAGCATTTT.